The 16 T cell receptor beta chains in this list originate from one sample, sequenced in a study of blood T cell repertoires in COVID-19. Libraries were prepared by immunoSEQ multiplex PCR; TCRdb keeps only in-frame clonotypes and omits some of them. Here the sample spans fewer than 85,000 clones, over 60% being singletons. Material for sequencing was peripheral blood. The receptors here all came from a woman older than 75 with active or convalescent COVID-19.

By proportion, this clone is medium-sized. V is TRBV6-5 and J is TRBJ1-4, with 7 bases fitting TRBD1. Trimming at V came to 5 bases and at J to 4 bases, leaving 7 bases not matched to a gene. The CDR3 contains 15 residues. The germline V gene encodes CDR1 MNHEY and CDR2 SVGAGI. CDR3 in amino acids: CASSPGQTNNEKLFF. The CDR3, as DNA: TGTGCCAGCAGTCCGGGACAGACAAATAATGAAAAACTGTTTTTT.

V gene TRBV29-1 combines with J gene TRBJ2-5; D remains unclear. V lost 5 bases and J 5 bases, leaving 6 bases between the germline ends. CDR1 and CDR2 (germline): SQVTM, ANQGSEA. This CDR3 has 10 residues. The CDR3, as DNA: TGCAGCGTTACTGTGGAGACCCAGTACTTC. This sequence encodes CSVTVETQYF. Variable domain in full (rest from reference TRBV29-1 and TRBJ2-5): SAVISQKPSRDICQRGTSLTIQCQVDSQVTMMFWYRQQPGQSLTLIATANQGSEATYESGFVIDKFPISRPNLTFSTLTVSNMSPEDSSIYLCSVTVETQYFGPGTRLLVL.

The V gene is TRBV6-5, the J gene TRBJ1-1; D is perhaps TRBD1 (5 bases). This CDR3 has 15 amino acids. Deletions cut 6 bases from V and 4 bases from J, with 18 bases between. Germline V gene sequence: CDR1 MNHEY, CDR2 SVGAGI. CDR3 in amino acids: CASRRGLGDFTEAFF. The CDR3 DNA reads TGTGCCAGCAGAAGAGGGTTGGGGGACTTCACTGAAGCTTTCTTT.

The J gene is TRBJ2-2, the V gene TRBV11-1, with 7 bases matching TRBD1. This CDR3 contains 15 residues. CDR1 is SGHAT and CDR2 is FQDESV in the germline V gene (reference sequence). The junction had 3 bases not matched to a gene; V was cut back by 4 bases and J by 1 base. The CDR3: CASSSGTVNTGELFF. The CDR3 coding sequence is TGTGCCAGCAGCTCCGGGACAGTGAACACCGGGGAGCTGTTTTTT. The full variable domain, rest sourced from reference TRBV11-1 and TRBJ2-2, is EAEVAQSPRYKITEKSQAVAFWCDPISGHATLYWYRQILGQGPELLVQFQDESVVDDSQLPKDRFSAERLKGVDSTLKIQPAELGDSAMYLCASSSGTVNTGELFFGEGSRLTVL.

As DNA, the CDR3 is TGTGCCAGCAGTGAAAACAGGGCTCAATATGGCTACACCTTC. Residues: CASSENRAQYGYTF. This sequence joins TRBV6-1 and TRBJ1-2; D may be TRBD1 (6 bases). This CDR3 spans 14 amino acids. Germline V gene data show CDR1 as MNHNS and CDR2 as SASEGT. The V end lost 2 bases, the J end lost 5 bases, and 12 bases lay between the germline ends.

This chain joins TRBV24-1 and TRBJ1-2, with D tentatively TRBD1 (6 bases). There are 13 residues in the CDR3. Deletions cut 3 bases from V and 13 bases from J, with 17 bases between. The germline V gene has CDR1 KGHDR and CDR2 SFDVKD. CDR3 nucleotide sequence: TGTGCCACCAGTGATGGTCCCGGGACACCGTCCACCTTC. It codes for CATSDGPGTPSTF.

V gene TRBV6-6 combines with J gene TRBJ1-5; D unresolved. CDR1 is MNHNY, CDR2 SVGAGI, per germline (reference sequence). CDR3 length: 12 amino acids. V shed 8 bases and J shed 0 bases, with 5 bases lying between them. CDR3 nucleotides: TGTGCCAGCGCGAATAGCAATCAGCCCCAGCATTTT. Translating it yields CASANSNQPQHF.

The V and J genes are TRBV10-3 and TRBJ2-5; TRBD2 matches at 8 bases. Trimming cost V 10 bases and J 5 bases; bases outside gene matches: 6. The germline CDR1 and CDR2 sequences are ENHRY and SYGVKD. The CDR3 loop spans 12 amino acids. This chain's CDR3 is CATPGGPETQYF. For the CDR3, the DNA is TGTGCCACCCCGGGAGGGCCGGAGACCCAGTACTTC.

This clone occurred once. V and J are TRBV19 and TRBJ2-4, with D tentatively TRBD1 (6 bases). V was clipped by 5 bases and J by 0 bases, with 20 bases between them. CDR1 and CDR2 from the germline V gene are LNHDA and SQIVND (reference sequence). The CDR3 runs to 18 residues. CDR3 protein: CASSQFGTPGLAKNIQYF. CDR3 coding DNA: TGTGCCAGTAGTCAATTCGGGACACCGGGTCTAGCCAAAAACATTCAGTACTTC.

The genes are TRBV5-1 and TRBJ1-1; TRBD1 is a possible D gene (6 bases). Per the germline V gene, CDR1 is SGHRS and CDR2 is YFSETQ. V dropped 3 bases and J dropped 0 bases, with 18 bases sitting between them. There are 17 residues in the CDR3. CDR3 sequence reads: CASSSAREGVMNTEAFF. The CDR3 region has the DNA TGCGCCAGCAGCTCCGCCAGGGAGGGGGTTATGAACACTGAAGCTTTCTTT.

The J gene is TRBJ1-2, the V gene TRBV19, with a possible D match to TRBD1 (6 bases). CDR3 size: 15 residues. CDR1 is LNHDA, CDR2 SQIVND, per germline (reference sequence). The V gene lost 4 bases and the J gene lost 4 bases, with 16 bases spanning the gap. The CDR3 sequence is CASSTPLRGGYGYTF. CDR3 nucleotides: TGTGCCAGTAGTACGCCATTGAGAGGGGGCTATGGCTACACCTTC.

In its sample, this clone was seen many times. This chain connects TRBV7-2 to TRBJ2-5; the match to TRBD2 covers 10 bases. Looked up from germline, CDR1 is SGHTA and CDR2 is FQGNSA. J was trimmed by 7 bases and V by 3 bases; bases with no gene match: 5. The CDR3 covers 14 residues. This CDR3 reads CASSFSGGPGTQYF. In nucleotides, the CDR3 is TGTGCCAGCAGCTTTAGCGGGGGGCCGGGGACCCAGTACTTC. Filled out from reference TRBV7-2 and TRBJ2-5, the complete variable domain reads GAGVSQSPSNKVTEKGKDVELRCDPISGHTALYWYRQSLGQGLEFLIYFQGNSAPDKSGLPSDRFSAERTGGSVSTLTIQRTQQEDSAVYLCASSFSGGPGTQYFGPGTRLLVL.

The chain combines TRBV5-1 with TRBJ1-2; TRBD1 matches 8 bases. The CDR3 totals 13 residues. In germline, CDR1 is SGHRS, CDR2 YFSETQ. Losses at the gene ends were 3 bases for V and 7 bases for J; bases not matched to a gene: 5. CDR3 DNA: TGCGCCAGCAGCTGGGAGACAGGGGTTGGCTACACCTTC. Its translation: CASSWETGVGYTF.

This chain uses TRBV7-8 with TRBJ2-7, with D unresolved. Germline assignment: CDR1 SGHVS and CDR2 FQNEAQ. Trimming left V 3 bases short and J 4 bases short, with 7 bases between. CDR3 size: 12 residues. CDR3 sequence reads: CASSFVSYEQYF. The CDR3 DNA reads as TGTGCCAGCAGCTTTGTCAGTTACGAGCAGTACTTC.

This clone has only a few counts. V is TRBV4-3 and J is TRBJ1-2; 8 nucleotides match TRBD1. Germline V lookup: CDR1 LGHNA, CDR2 YSLEER. Unmatched junction bases numbered 7, after V lost 3 bases and J lost 7 bases. The CDR3 has 14 residues. This CDR3 is CASSQPDRDFGYTF. The CDR3 DNA is TGCGCCAGCAGCCAGCCGGACAGGGATTTTGGCTACACCTTC.

This clone was observed once. The chain uses TRBV9 and TRBJ2-5; D ambiguous. The CDR3 is made up of 14 amino acids. CDR1 and CDR2 (germline): SGDLS, YYNGEE. V lost 0 bases, J lost 2 bases, and 8 bases lay in between. CDR3 nucleotides: TGTGCCAGCAGCGTAGGTGGCTTACAAGAGACCCAGTACTTC. This sequence encodes CASSVGGLQETQYF.